Presented here are 21 T cell receptor beta chains from one specimen sequenced in a study of T cell changes during pregnancy in multiple sclerosis. The repertoire was sequenced with immunoSEQ multiplex PCR; TCRdb's copy has only in-frame clones and lacks some. Of around 56,000 clones listed, approximately 94% were seen once; the top ten hold roughly 2.5%. Material: CD8+ T cells from peripheral blood mononuclear cells, obtained after pregnancy. The receptors originated from a female donor with multiple sclerosis, enrolled in a pregnancy study.

The chain links TRBV7-9 to TRBJ2-2, with 8 positions matching TRBD1. Trimming cost V 10 bases and J 5 bases; bases outside gene matches: 12. Germline lookup yields CDR1 SEHNR and CDR2 FQNEAQ (reference sequence). This CDR3 spans 15 amino acids. In nucleotides, the CDR3 is TGTGCCACCACCACGGACCGACAGGGGACCGGGGAGCTGTTTTTT. As protein: CATTTDRQGTGELFF.

This chain links TRBV2 with TRBJ2-3; possibly TRBD1 for D (5 bases). The V gene lost 8 bases and the J gene lost 2 bases, with 20 bases spanning the gap. Germline-derived CDR1 and CDR2 are SNHLY and FYNNEI. The CDR3 has 16 amino acids. This CDR3 is CASHTAPGHPTDTQYF. In nucleotides, the CDR3 is TGTGCCAGCCACACGGCGCCAGGGCACCCCACAGATACGCAGTATTTT.

V gene TRBV10-1 combines with J gene TRBJ2-7, with D possibly being TRBD1 (5 bases). V lost 5 bases to trimming and J lost 7 bases, with 9 bases between them. This CDR3 is built from 11 residues. Germline V CDR1 and CDR2: WNHNN, SYGVQD (reference sequence). The CDR3 loop reads CASSRGSEQYF. The CDR3 DNA is TGCGCCAGCAGTAGGGGTTCGGAGCAGTACTTC.

The rearrangement joins TRBV5-4 to TRBJ1-2, with 7 positions matching TRBD1. CDR3 length: 13 amino acids. Germline V gene data show CDR1 as SGHNT and CDR2 as YYREEE (reference sequence). Trimming cost V 9 bases and J 3 bases; bases outside gene matches: 8. The CDR3 protein is CATQDRSHYGYTF. As DNA, the CDR3 is TGTGCCACCCAGGACAGGAGCCACTATGGCTACACCTTC. Variable domain in full (rest from reference TRBV5-4 and TRBJ1-2): ETGVTQSPTHLIKTRGQQVTLRCSSQSGHNTVSWYQQALGQGPQFIFQYYREEENGRGNFPPRFSGLQFPNYSSELNVNALELDDSALYLCATQDRSHYGYTFGSGTRLTVV.

The V and J genes are TRBV5-6 and TRBJ2-7, with 7 bases that match TRBD1. This CDR3 is 13 amino acids long. Looked up from germline, CDR1 is SGHDT and CDR2 is YYEEEE. Trimming removed 4 bases from V and 2 bases from J; junction bases left unmatched: 3. CDR3 residues: CASSVGQPYEQYF. Here the CDR3 DNA reads TGTGCCAGCAGCGTGGGACAGCCCTACGAGCAGTACTTC.

The V gene is TRBV4-1, the J gene TRBJ1-2; no clear D gene. Trimming shortened V by 1 base and J by 2 bases, and 11 bases separated the two germline ends. From germline, CDR1 is MGHRA and CDR2 YSYEKL. The CDR3 has 15 amino acids. CDR3 nucleotide sequence: TGCGCCAGCAGCCAAGTTGGAGTGATGAACTATGGCTACACCTTC. This translates into CASSQVGVMNYGYTF.

V usage is TRBV19 and J usage is TRBJ2-1, with 7 bases identical to TRBD1. Germline CDR1 LNHDA, CDR2 SQIVND (reference sequence). The CDR3 totals 17 residues. V lost 5 bases to trimming and J lost 0 bases; unmatched junction nucleotides: 10. The CDR3 loop reads CASSLGTVLSSYNEQFF. The DNA of the CDR3 is TGTGCCAGTAGTCTCGGGACAGTTCTTAGCTCCTACAATGAGCAGTTCTTC.

The CDR3 loop is CASSGGFTNEKLFF. The CDR3 DNA reads TGTGCCAGCAGCGGAGGTTTTACTAATGAAAAACTGTTTTTT. This rearrangement joins TRBV2 to TRBJ1-4; D is uncertain. Germline V lookup: CDR1 SNHLY, CDR2 FYNNEI. This CDR3 region has 14 residues. Trimming removed 6 bases from V and 2 bases from J, with 10 bases in between.

The count of this clone is one. The J gene is TRBJ1-3, the V gene TRBV7-2; D is ambiguous. Germline CDR1 and CDR2: SGHTA and FQGNSA. The CDR3 has 14 residues. V was trimmed by 1 base and J by 0 bases, leaving 4 bases between them. CDR3 in DNA: TGTGCCAGCAGCTTAGGCAGCTCTGGAAACACCATATATTTT. Its protein product is CASSLGSSGNTIYF.

This chain connects TRBV7-8 to TRBJ2-7; D perhaps matches TRBD1 (6 bases). Germline lookup yields CDR1 SGHVS and CDR2 FQNEAQ. V was cut by 4 bases and J by 3 bases, with 13 bases left in between. The CDR3 covers 14 residues. Here the CDR3 reads CASSSTGPVYEQYF. CDR3 DNA: TGTGCCAGCAGCTCGACAGGCCCTGTCTACGAGCAGTACTTC.

The chain is built from TRBV27 and TRBJ1-5, with 7 nucleotides matching TRBD1. This CDR3 has 13 amino acids. The trim removed 4 bases at V and 5 bases at J, leaving 2 bases unmatched. The germline CDR1 and CDR2 sequences are MNHEY and SMNVEV (reference sequence). The CDR3 loop reads CASSWDRYQPQHF. The CDR3 nucleotides read TGTGCCAGCAGTTGGGACAGATATCAGCCCCAGCATTTT.

V and J are TRBV7-2 and TRBJ1-4; D call uncertain. This CDR3 region has 15 residues. Trimming removed 4 bases at V and 6 bases at J, with 15 bases between. Germline V lookup: CDR1 SGHTA, CDR2 FQGNSA. The chain's CDR3 is CASSSLTQAYEKLFF. The CDR3 DNA sequence: TGTGCCAGCAGCTCCTTGACCCAGGCGTATGAAAAACTGTTTTTT.

This chain connects TRBV27 to TRBJ2-2, with 7 bases identical to TRBD1. The trim removed 7 bases at V and 5 bases at J, leaving 4 bases unmatched. The germline V gene has CDR1 MNHEY and CDR2 SMNVEV (reference sequence). The CDR3 spans 13 residues. The CDR3 region is CASTRQGTGELFF. CDR3 coding DNA: TGTGCCAGCACCCGACAGGGTACCGGGGAGCTGTTTTTT.

J is TRBJ2-7 and V is TRBV2, with TRBD1 matching 8 bases. The CDR3 spans 14 residues. Trimming at V came to 6 bases and at J to 3 bases, leaving 7 bases not matched to a gene. CDR1 and CDR2 (germline): SNHLY, FYNNEI. The CDR3 DNA sequence: TGTGCCAGCAGGGGGACAGGAGACCTCTACGAGCAGTACTTC. Translated: CASRGTGDLYEQYF.

The table lists this clone with a few counts. The chain combines TRBV7-9 with TRBJ1-5; no clear D gene. CDR1 is SEHNR and CDR2 is FQNEAQ in the germline V gene (reference sequence). The CDR3 has 16 amino acids. V shed 1 base and J shed 2 bases, with 12 bases lying between them. CDR3 sequence: CASSLVIGEGNQPQHF. The DNA of the CDR3 is TGTGCCAGCAGCTTAGTAATAGGAGAGGGCAATCAGCCCCAGCATTTT. Together with reference TRBV7-9 and TRBJ1-5, the CDR3 gives the full variable domain: DTGVSQNPRHKITKRGQNVTFRCDPISEHNRLYWYRQTLGQGPEFLTYFQNEAQLEKSRLLSDRFSAERPKGSFSTLEIQRTEQGDSAMYLCASSLVIGEGNQPQHFGDGTRLSIL.

The chain links TRBV2 to TRBJ2-2; 10 bases fit TRBD2. J was trimmed by 2 bases and V by 2 bases; bases with no gene match: 5. This CDR3 is 17 amino acids long. Germline V gene sequence: CDR1 SNHLY, CDR2 FYNNEI. The CDR3 DNA reads TGTGCCAGCAGTGAACTCGGACTAGCGGAAAACACCGGGGAGCTGTTTTTT. This codes for CASSELGLAENTGELFF. The full variable domain, completed using reference TRBV2 and TRBJ2-2, is EPEVTQTPSHQVTQMGQEVILRCVPISNHLYFYWYRQILGQKVEFLVSFYNNEISEKSEIFDDQFSVERPDGSNFTLKIRSTKLEDSAMYFCASSELGLAENTGELFFGEGSRLTVL.

This chain links TRBV27 with TRBJ2-7, with TRBD1 matching over 11 bases. Trimming cost V 5 bases and J 4 bases; bases outside gene matches: 7. This CDR3 region has 15 residues. Germline CDR1 MNHEY, CDR2 SMNVEV (reference sequence). For the CDR3, the DNA is TGTGCCAGCAGTGCCGGACAGGGGGCGGGTTACGAGCAGTACTTC. This translates into CASSAGQGAGYEQYF.

This sequence joins TRBV30 and TRBJ1-2, with a tentative D call TRBD1 (5 bases). CDR1 is GTSNPN, CDR2 SVGIG, per germline (reference sequence). The V gene lost 0 bases and the J gene lost 5 bases, with 13 bases spanning the gap. This CDR3 comprises 14 residues. CDR3 sequence: CAWSVLGTDYGYTF. The CDR3 DNA is TGTGCCTGGAGTGTACTTGGGACTGATTATGGCTACACCTTC.

This chain uses TRBV5-1 with TRBJ2-3, with D tentatively TRBD2 (5 bases). This CDR3 contains 15 residues. Germline values: CDR1 SGHRS, CDR2 YFSETQ. V shed 0 bases and J shed 0 bases, with 8 bases lying between them. The CDR3 reads CASSLEGGSTDTQYF. The CDR3 bases are TGCGCCAGCAGCTTGGAGGGCGGGAGCACAGATACGCAGTATTTT.

J is TRBJ2-3 and V is TRBV5-1; D remains ambiguous. The CDR3 consists of 12 residues. V was pared by 4 bases and J by 1 base, with 4 bases between. Per germline, CDR1 SGHRS and CDR2 YFSETQ. CDR3 sequence reads: CASSAGTDTQYF. Here the CDR3 DNA reads TGCGCCAGCAGCGCGGGCACAGATACGCAGTATTTT.

This CDR3 is CASSSSGTYEQYF. CDR3 coding DNA: TGTGCCAGCAGCTCTTCCGGGACCTACGAGCAGTACTTC. The chain joins TRBV5-5 to TRBJ2-7, with D possibly being TRBD2 (5 bases). The CDR3 sequence is 13 residues long. The germline V gene has CDR1 SGHKS and CDR2 YYEKEE (reference sequence). The V end lost 3 bases, the J end lost 2 bases, and 9 bases lay between the germline ends. The full variable domain, in which reference TRBV5-5 and TRBJ2-7 provide the parts outside the CDR3, is DAGVTQSPTHLIKTRGQQVTLRCSPISGHKSVSWYQQVLGQGPQFIFQYYEKEERGRGNFPDRFSARQFPNYSSELNVNALLLGDSALYLCASSSSGTYEQYFGPGTRLTVT.